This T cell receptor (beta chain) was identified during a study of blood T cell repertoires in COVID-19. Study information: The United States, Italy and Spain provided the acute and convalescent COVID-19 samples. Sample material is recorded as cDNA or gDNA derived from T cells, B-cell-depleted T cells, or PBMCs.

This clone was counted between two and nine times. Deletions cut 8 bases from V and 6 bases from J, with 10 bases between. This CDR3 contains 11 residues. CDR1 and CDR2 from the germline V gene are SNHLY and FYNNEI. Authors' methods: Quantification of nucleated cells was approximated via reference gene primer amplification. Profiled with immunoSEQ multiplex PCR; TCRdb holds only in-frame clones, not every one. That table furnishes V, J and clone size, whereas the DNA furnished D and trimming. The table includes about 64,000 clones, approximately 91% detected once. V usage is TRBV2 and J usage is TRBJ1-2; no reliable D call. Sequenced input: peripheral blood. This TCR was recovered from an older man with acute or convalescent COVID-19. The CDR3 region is CASRGGDGYTF. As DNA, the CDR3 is TGTGCCAGCCGGGGAGGAGATGGCTACACCTTC.